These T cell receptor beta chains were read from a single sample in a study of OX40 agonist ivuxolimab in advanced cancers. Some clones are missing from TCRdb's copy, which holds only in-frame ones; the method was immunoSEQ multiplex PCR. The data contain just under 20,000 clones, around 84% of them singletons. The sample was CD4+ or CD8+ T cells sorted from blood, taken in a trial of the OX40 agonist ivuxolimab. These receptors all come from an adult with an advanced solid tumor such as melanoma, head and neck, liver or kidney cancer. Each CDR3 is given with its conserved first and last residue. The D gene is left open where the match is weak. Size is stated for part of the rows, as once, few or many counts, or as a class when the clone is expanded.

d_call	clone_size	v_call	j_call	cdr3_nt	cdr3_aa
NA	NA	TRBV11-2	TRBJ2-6	TGTGCCAGCAGCCCCGCTATAGGGGCTCATGGGGCCAACGTCCTGACTTTC	CASSPAIGAHGANVLTF
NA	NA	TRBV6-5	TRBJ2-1	TGTGCCAGCAGTACCTGGGACATCCTGGGTGAGCAGTTCTTC	CASSTWDILGEQFF
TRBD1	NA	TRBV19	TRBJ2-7	TGTGCCAGTAGTCCCGACAGGGCCCTACCCTACGAGCAGTACTTC	CASSPDRALPYEQYF
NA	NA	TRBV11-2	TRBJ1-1	TGTGCCAGCAGCTTAGATTTGAAAACTGAAGCTTTCTTT	CASSLDLKTEAFF
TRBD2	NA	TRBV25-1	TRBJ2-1	TGTGCCAGCAGCACGACTAGCGGGAGGGCCGGGGATGAGCAGTTCTTC	CASSTTSGRAGDEQFF
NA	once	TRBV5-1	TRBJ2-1	TGCGCCAGCAGCTTGGCTAGCTCCTACAATGAGCAGTTCTTC	CASSLASSYNEQFF
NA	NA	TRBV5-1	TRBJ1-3	TGCGCCAGCAGCTTGACCATAGGGAGCTCTGGAAACACCATATATTTT	CASSLTIGSSGNTIYF
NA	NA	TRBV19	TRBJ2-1	TGTGCCAGTAGTATAGATAAAAGCTCCTACAATGAGCAGTTCTTC	CASSIDKSSYNEQFF
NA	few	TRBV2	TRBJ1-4	TGTGCCAGCGGGAGGGACGGTGCAACTAATGAAAAACTGTTTTTT	CASGRDGATNEKLFF
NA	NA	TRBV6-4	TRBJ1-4	TGTGCCAGCGGGGAAGGGCCGGTAGTGCTGTTTTTT	CASGEGPVVLFF
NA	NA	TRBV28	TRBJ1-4	TGTGCCAGCAGTTCCCTTCCGGGGGTTTATAATGAAAAACTGTTTTTT	CASSSLPGVYNEKLFF
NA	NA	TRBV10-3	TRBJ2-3	TGTGCCATCAGTGATGGGTCAGGGACAGATACGCAGTATTTT	CAISDGSGTDTQYF
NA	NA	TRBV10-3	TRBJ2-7	TGTGCCATCAGTGAATTGGCCTACGAGCAGTACTTC	CAISELAYEQYF
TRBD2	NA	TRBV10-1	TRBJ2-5	TGCGCCAGCAGAGGAACTAGCGCAGAGACCCAGTACTTC	CASRGTSAETQYF
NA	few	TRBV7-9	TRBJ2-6	TGTGCCATAGCTCTCCGCTCTGGGGCCAACGTCCTGACTTTC	CAIALRSGANVLTF
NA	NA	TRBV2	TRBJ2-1	TGTGCCATCCAGCGGACCTACAATGAGCAGTTCTTC	CAIQRTYNEQFF
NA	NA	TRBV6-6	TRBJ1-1	TGTGCCAGCAGTTCCGGGACAGAAGCTTTCTTT	CASSSGTEAFF
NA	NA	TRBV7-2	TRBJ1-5	TGTGCCAGCAGCTTAGAAGGATATAGCAATCAGCCCCAGCATTTT	CASSLEGYSNQPQHF
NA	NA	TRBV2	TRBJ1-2	TGTGCCAGCAGTCCGGACAGTAACTATGGCTACACCTTC	CASSPDSNYGYTF
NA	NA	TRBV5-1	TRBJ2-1	TGCGCCAGCAGCTTCAGGGGAAGTGAGCAGTTCTTC	CASSFRGSEQFF
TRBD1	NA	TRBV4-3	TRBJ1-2	TGCGCCAGCAGCCTAACAGGGGACCATGGCTACACCTTC	CASSLTGDHGYTF
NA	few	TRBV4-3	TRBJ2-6	TGCGCCAGCAGCCAAGAAACGGGGTCTGGGGCCAACGTCCTGACTTTC	CASSQETGSGANVLTF
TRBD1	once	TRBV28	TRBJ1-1	TGTGCCAGCAGTGGACAGGGTTGGAACACTGAAGCTTTCTTT	CASSGQGWNTEAFF
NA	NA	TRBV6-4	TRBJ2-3	TGTGCCAGCAGCCTAAGAAGCACAGATACGCAGTATTTT	CASSLRSTDTQYF
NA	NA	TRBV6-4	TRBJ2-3	TGTGCCAGCAGTGACGGAGAAAATACGCAGTATTTT	CASSDGENTQYF